The source of this TCR beta chain is a study of OX40 agonist ivuxolimab in advanced cancers. Study as a whole: It was ivuxolimab, an agonistic anti-OX40 (CD134) antibody, that patients were treated with.

The CDR3 sequence is 15 residues long. In germline, CDR1 is MDHEN, CDR2 SYDVKM. The ends lost 5 bases at V and 1 base at J; junction bases unmatched: 5. Note on this clone: Its matching antigen is unknown. Other DNA sequences within the sample encode an identical CDR3.

Notes on the study in general: Clonal expansion was among the lowest in partial responders at 0.1-3.0 mg/kg, especially CD8+.

Libraries were prepared by immunoSEQ multiplex PCR; TCRdb keeps only in-frame clonotypes and omits some of them. The table records about 62,000 clones, about four fifths of them present only once. This chain links TRBV28 with TRBJ1-3; 7 bases line up with TRBD1. This receptor was obtained from an adult with an advanced solid tumor such as melanoma, head and neck, liver or kidney cancer. Specimen: CD4+ or CD8+ T cells sorted from blood, collected in a trial of the OX40 agonist ivuxolimab. Written as DNA, the CDR3 is TGTGCCAGCAGTCTGGGACAGTCGTCTGGAAACACCATATATTTT. Encoded protein: CASSLGQSSGNTIYF.